This TCR beta chain was sequenced for a study of PD-L1 blockade in urothelial cancer. Study results and caveats: The study found that durable-benefit patients expanded tumor-associated blood clones more at 3 weeks.

Some clones are missing from TCRdb's copy, which holds only in-frame ones; the method was immunoSEQ multiplex PCR. Of about 93,000 clones detected, nearly 90% appear once; the ten largest clones hold around 1.5%. Time point given: pretreatment peripheral blood. Anywhere from 1 to 8 samples came from each patient, spanning pretreatment and on-treatment. Regarding this clone: No antigen is known for it.

The sample here was PBMCs, taken around atezolizumab (anti-PD-L1) treatment. This TCR derives from a man between 60 and 70 years old with urothelial cancer.

DNA for the CDR3: TGCGCCAGCAGCTTGGCCGAGTTAGGGACAGGGTTCACCGGGGAGCTGTTTTTT. Amino acid sequence: CASSLAELGTGFTGELFF. This chain links TRBV5-1 with TRBJ2-2; 9 bases are shared with TRBD1. The ends lost 0 bases at V and 4 bases at J; junction bases unmatched: 10. The CDR3 length is 18 residues. Germline values: CDR1 SGHRS, CDR2 YFSETQ.